One sample yielded the 8 T cell receptor beta chains listed below, sequenced in a study of cytomegalovirus exposure and HLA in healthy donors. It was with 60 Vbeta and 13 Jbeta primers that the PCR ran. TCRdb's copy holds only in-frame clones and misses some; the assay was immunoSEQ multiplex PCR. The repertoire holds 150,000 or so clones, with 80% as singletons. Sequencing was done on a sample of PBMCs. These receptors were collected from a woman aged 35 to 49 in good health and CMV-seronegative.

The rearrangement joins TRBV21-1 to TRBJ2-5; the listed D gene, TRBD2, was not tested against the DNA. TRBV21-1 is given as a pseudogene. The CDR3 contains 18 residues. The CDR3 DNA reads as TGTGCCAGCAGCAAGGGTCAGCCTCCCAAGAGGTACCAAGAGACCCAGTACTTC. This codes for CASSKGQPPKRYQETQYF.

The chain links TRBV9 to TRBJ2-3; the match to TRBD2 covers 9 bases. This CDR3 has 16 residues. V lost 0 bases to trimming and J lost 2 bases; unmatched junction nucleotides: 4. CDR1 and CDR2 from the germline V gene are SGDLS and YYNGEE. The CDR3 loop is CASSVGAGGFTDTQYF. The CDR3 DNA reads TGTGCCAGCAGCGTAGGGGCGGGGGGGTTCACAGATACGCAGTATTTT.

This chain joins TRBV7-3 and TRBJ2-7, with 7 bases fitting TRBD2. The CDR3 covers 14 residues. Germline V CDR1 and CDR2: SGHTA, FQGTGA. With V trimmed by 1 base and J by 1 base, 1 base remained unmatched. The CDR3 coding sequence is TGTGCCAGCAGCTTAAGGGAGGGTTCCTACGAGCAGTACTTC. Translating gives CASSLREGSYEQYF.

This chain connects TRBV7-2 to TRBJ2-2; 9 bases fit TRBD2. The V segment lost 3 bases and the J segment 1 base; nucleotides outside the gene matches: 3. Germline V gives CDR1 SGHTA, CDR2 FQGNSA. CDR3 length equals 16 residues. CDR3 sequence: CASSFRLAVNTGELFF. In nucleotides, the CDR3 is TGTGCCAGCAGCTTCCGACTAGCGGTGAACACCGGGGAGCTGTTTTTT.

The chain employs TRBV7-9 and TRBJ1-5; 10 bases line up with TRBD1. CDR3 size: 16 residues. Germline CDR1 reads SEHNR; CDR2 reads FQNEAQ (reference sequence). V shed 1 base, J shed 6 bases, and the junction held 6 bases outside the gene matches. In DNA form, the CDR3 reads TGTGCCAGCAGCTTAGTCGGGACAGGGGATGGTCAGCCCCAGCATTTT. Its protein product is CASSLVGTGDGQPQHF.

The sample holds one count of this clone. The chain joins TRBV11-2 to TRBJ2-4; D ambiguous. The CDR3 runs 16 residues. Between the trimmed V and J ends, which lost 1 base and 0 bases, there was a span of 10 bases. Germline V gene sequence: CDR1 SGHAT, CDR2 FQNNGV. CDR3 sequence (DNA): TGTGCCAGCAGCTTAGCAGGATCTCTAGCCAAAAACATTCAGTACTTC. Encoded protein: CASSLAGSLAKNIQYF.

V gene TRBV2 combines with J gene TRBJ2-7, with D unresolved. CDR3 length: 14 residues. The V gene's germline CDR1 is SNHLY and CDR2 FYNNEI. Trimming took off 7 bases at V and 2 bases at J, with 15 bases between the two ends. The CDR3 reads CASMPPARAYEQYF. CDR3 bases: TGTGCCAGCATGCCCCCAGCGCGAGCCTACGAGCAGTACTTC.

The rearrangement links TRBV27 to TRBJ2-7; 12 bases fit TRBD2. The length of the CDR3 is 16 residues. After removal of 5 bases from V and 7 bases from J, the junction contained 12 bases not matched to a gene. The V gene's germline CDR1 is MNHEY and CDR2 SMNVEV (reference sequence). The CDR3 DNA sequence: TGTGCCAGCAGTGCCTACCTAGCGGGAGGGCCGGGTGAGCAGTACTTC. Amino acids: CASSAYLAGGPGEQYF.